The clone carrying this T cell receptor (beta chain) was counted many times. With 3 bases removed from V and 5 bases from J, the gap between germline ends came to 15 bases. From germline, CDR1 is SQVTM and CDR2 ANQGSEA. The CDR3 loop spans 14 amino acids. These data come from a study of T-cell reconstitution after alpha-beta-depleted transplantation in children. Preparation of the TCRbeta library involved a method that used unique molecular identifiers. TCRdb called the PCR reads again in MiXCR, with one record for every CDR3 protein. Found here are more than 150,000 distinct CDR3 sequences, around 7% of them singletons; the top ten hold roughly 3%.

This clonotype originated in a human donor who donated a stem cell graft to a child with Wiskott-Aldrich syndrome. The V call is TRBV29-1, the J call TRBJ2-3; D might be TRBD1 (5 bases). The material sequenced was PBMCs from the stem cell graft donor, taken from the stem cell graft. CDR3 in DNA: TGCAGCGTTGATCTACAGGAGCAGGTAGATACGCAGTATTTT. Translation gives CSVDLQEQVDTQYF.